This TCR beta chain was identified during a study of T cell responses to AZD1222 COVID-19 vaccine. The study's findings and limits: Only after the peak T cell response were repertoires sampled.

Method: immunoSEQ multiplex PCR; TCRdb's copy keeps in-frame clones and lacks some. The sample yields 130,000 or so clones, 70% to 90% seen once. This clone came up once. Its specificity is not known. An end of the junction differs from the germline gene, which may be a read error. Germline V lookup: CDR1 SQVTM, CDR2 ANQGSEA. This CDR3 contains 13 residues. The sequence derives from an adult in good health. The chain is built from TRBV29-1 and TRBJ2-7; the D gene is possibly TRBD1 (6 bases). Sequencing used peripheral blood, obtained on day 0 of AZD1222 vaccination. CDR3 protein: CSVEEKTGVQVVF. The CDR3 nucleotides read TGCAGCGTTGAAGAAAAGACAGGCGTTCAAGTGGTTTTC.